Listed below are T cell receptor beta chains from one sample, sequenced in a study of T cells in Graves' hyperthyroidism and ophthalmopathy. MiXCR, run by TCRdb on the multiplex PCR reads, gives a single entry per CDR3 protein. The sample has hundreds of thousands of distinct CDR3 sequences, about 38% seen once. The sequenced material came from blood. All receptors derive from a man between 18 and 29 years old with Graves' hyperthyroidism. Each CDR3 is given with its conserved first and last residue. Fields, in order: V gene, D gene, CDR3 length, clone size, J gene, CDR3 protein, CDR3 DNA. D genes are given only for firm matches. The size of a clone is reported for some rows only, either as once, few or many, or as a class for expanded clones.

v_gene: TRBV4-1
d_gene: TRBD1
len: 19
abundance: .
j_gene: TRBJ2-5
CDR3aa: CASSQAWDRAGGMQETQYF
CDR3nt: TGCGCCAGCAGCCAAGCGTGGGACAGGGCGGGTGGGATGCAAGAGACCCAGTACTTC

v_gene: TRBV6-1
d_gene: .
len: 13
abundance: .
j_gene: TRBJ1-5
CDR3aa: CASSRADNQPQHF
CDR3nt: TGTGCCAGCAGTCGGGCAGACAATCAGCCCCAGCATTTT

v_gene: TRBV6-1
d_gene: .
len: 15
abundance: .
j_gene: TRBJ1-5
CDR3aa: CASGGGGYSNQPQHF
CDR3nt: TGTGCCAGCGGGGGGGGGGGTTATAGCAATCAGCCCCAGCATTTT

v_gene: TRBV10-2
d_gene: .
len: 15
abundance: .
j_gene: TRBJ2-5
CDR3aa: CASSGVGATEETQYF
CDR3nt: TGCGCCAGCAGTGGGGTGGGGGCGACCGAAGAGACCCAGTACTTC

v_gene: TRBV9
d_gene: .
len: 12
abundance: many
j_gene: TRBJ1-3
CDR3aa: CASSVNRNTIYF
CDR3nt: TGTGCCAGCAGCGTAAATAGAAACACCATATATTTT

v_gene: TRBV20-1
d_gene: .
len: 15
abundance: .
j_gene: TRBJ1-2
CDR3aa: CSARDSRGAYYGYTF
CDR3nt: TGCAGTGCTAGGGACAGTAGGGGGGCGTACTATGGCTACACCTTC

v_gene: TRBV20-1
d_gene: TRBD1
len: 15
abundance: many
j_gene: TRBJ1-1
CDR3aa: CSALGQGGFGAEAFF
CDR3nt: TGCAGTGCTCTCGGACAGGGAGGTTTCGGGGCTGAAGCTTTCTTT

v_gene: TRBV29-1
d_gene: TRBD1
len: 13
abundance: many
j_gene: TRBJ1-2
CDR3aa: CSVGVGTGDGYTF
CDR3nt: TGCAGCGTTGGAGTGGGGACAGGGGATGGCTACACCTTC

v_gene: TRBV20-1
d_gene: .
len: 15
abundance: .
j_gene: TRBJ1-4
CDR3aa: CSAANSPGLREKLFF
CDR3nt: TGCAGTGCTGCTAATTCTCCGGGGTTACGGGAAAAACTGTTTTTT

v_gene: TRBV6-5
d_gene: TRBD1
len: 11
abundance: many
j_gene: TRBJ2-7
CDR3aa: CASSRGQEEYF
CDR3nt: TGTGCCAGCAGTCGCGGACAGGAGGAGTACTTC

v_gene: TRBV14
d_gene: .
len: 13
abundance: .
j_gene: TRBJ1-1
CDR3aa: CASSQGDAIEAFF
CDR3nt: TGTGCCAGCAGCCAAGGGGACGCAATTGAAGCTTTCTTT